This T cell receptor beta chain was retrieved from a study of blood T cell repertoires in COVID-19. This CDR3 contains 15 residues. Germline lookup yields CDR1 SGHKS and CDR2 YYEKEE (reference sequence). Unmatched junction bases numbered 6, after V lost 2 bases and J lost 5 bases. In the original analysis: Reference gene primers were amplified, and this amplification served to estimate nucleated cell counts. Data came from immunoSEQ multiplex PCR; TCRdb stores just in-frame clones and leaves some out. D and trimming were read from the DNA, whereas the V and J calls and clone size are those reported in that table. The data contain about 150,000 clones, approximately 90% of them singletons.

The rearrangement joins TRBV5-5 to TRBJ2-1, with TRBD1 matching over 8 bases. Sequencing input: peripheral blood. This sequence was found in a man over 45 who had recovered from COVID-19. The CDR3 DNA is TGTGCCAGCAGCTTTCGGGGACAGGCGAACAATGAGCAGTTCTTC. Protein sequence: CASSFRGQANNEQFF.